Listed below are T cell receptor beta chains from one sample, sequenced in a study of blood T cell repertoires in COVID-19. Assay used: immunoSEQ multiplex PCR; TCRdb lists only in-frame clones, some missing. The repertoire includes roughly 330,000 clones, over 75% of them detected once, and 8.5% to 12% sits in the top ten. The sequenced sample consisted of PBMCs or T cells enriched from blood (not recorded which). The receptors originated from a woman younger than 30 who had recovered from COVID-19. The CDR3 runs from the conserved cysteine through the conserved F or W. The D gene is left open where the match is weak. Clone size is given for some rows only: seen once, a few or many times, or a class if the clone is expanded.

J	V	size	D	CDR3	DNA
TRBJ2-3	TRBV2	-	TRBD2	CASSEFIAGGADTQYF	TGTGCCAGCAGTGAATTTATAGCGGGGGGTGCAGATACGCAGTATTTT
TRBJ1-4	TRBV5-1	-	TRBD1	CASRSGGASTNEKLFF	TGCGCCAGCCGATCAGGGGGCGCATCAACTAATGAAAAACTGTTTTTT
TRBJ2-7	TRBV19	-	-	CASSLRGREQYF	TGTGCCAGTAGTCTCCGAGGGCGCGAGCAGTACTTC
TRBJ2-1	TRBV9	-	-	CASSVGAAGYNEQFF	TGTGCCAGCAGCGTAGGGGCAGCTGGATACAATGAGCAGTTCTTC
TRBJ2-3	TRBV28	once	-	CATSRGSGKGDTQYF	TGTGCCACCTCAAGGGGAAGTGGGAAGGGAGATACGCAGTATTTT
TRBJ1-5	TRBV27	-	-	CASSFSPRAGYYQPQHF	TGTGCCAGCAGTTTCAGTCCCAGGGCAGGTTATTATCAGCCCCAGCATTTT
TRBJ2-5	TRBV18	few	-	CASSPPSQYQETQYF	TGTGCCAGCTCACCACCGTCCCAGTACCAAGAGACCCAGTACTTC
TRBJ1-2	TRBV3-1/TRBV3-2	-	-	CASSPGRGSYGYTF	TGTGCCAGCAGCCCGGGGCGGGGAAGCTATGGCTACACCTTC
TRBJ2-2	TRBV27	-	-	CASQLRRTGELFF	TGTGCCAGCCAACTTCGGAGGACCGGGGAGCTGTTTTTT
TRBJ1-3	TRBV6-5	-	-	CASSFMGGSGNTIYF	TGTGCCAGCAGCTTCATGGGGGGTTCTGGAAACACCATATATTTT
TRBJ2-7	TRBV3-1/TRBV3-2	-	TRBD2	CASSQIGLAGAEQYF	TGTGCCAGCAGCCAAATCGGGCTAGCGGGAGCCGAGCAGTACTTC
TRBJ1-1	TRBV18	-	TRBD1	CASSRLQGWGSNTEAFF	TGTGCCAGCTCTCGCCTACAGGGGTGGGGAAGTAACACTGAAGCTTTCTTT
TRBJ1-4	TRBV2	few	-	CASSNADYNEKLFF	TGTGCCAGCAGTAACGCGGACTACAATGAAAAACTGTTTTTT
TRBJ1-6	TRBV14	-	TRBD1	CASSPGTESSYNSPLHF	TGTGCCAGCAGCCCTGGGACAGAAAGCTCCTATAATTCACCCCTCCACTTT
TRBJ1-6	TRBV7-3	-	-	CASSLQGYNNSPLHF	TGTGCCAGCAGCTTGCAGGGGTATAATAATTCACCCCTCCACTTT
TRBJ1-5	TRBV15	-	-	CATSRDRPGNQPQHF	TGTGCCACCAGCAGAGATCGCCCGGGCAATCAGCCCCAGCATTTT
TRBJ1-3	TRBV6-5	-	-	CASSPGVAGNTIYF	TGTGCCAGCAGTCCGGGGGTAGCTGGAAACACCATATATTTT
TRBJ2-7	TRBV7-6	-	TRBD2	CASSSVAGASAWEQYF	TGTGCCAGCAGCTCAGTAGCGGGAGCCAGCGCCTGGGAGCAGTACTTC
TRBJ2-7	TRBV4-1	-	-	CASSQVVLPYEQYF	TGCGCCAGCAGCCAAGTAGTCCTACCCTACGAGCAGTACTTC
TRBJ1-1	TRBV19	-	TRBD1	CASSIGQGASICFF	TGTGCCAGTAGTATAGGACAGGGGGCCAGTATATGCTTCTTT
TRBJ2-3	TRBV7-2	-	-	CASSWTGTDTQYF	TGTGCCAGCAGTTGGACAGGCACAGATACGCAGTATTTT
TRBJ2-5	TRBV2	-	TRBD2	CASSPGLAGVETQYF	TGTGCCAGCAGTCCAGGACTAGCGGGAGTGGAGACCCAGTACTTC
TRBJ2-5	TRBV4-2	-	-	CASSPPGDGETQYF	TGTGCCAGCAGCCCCCCGGGGGACGGGGAGACCCAGTACTTC
TRBJ2-3	TRBV9	-	-	CASSVGMVGADTQYF	TGTGCCAGCAGCGTCGGTATGGTCGGGGCAGATACGCAGTATTTT
TRBJ2-7	TRBV5-3	-	TRBD1	CARSLGDRGEEQYF	TGTGCCAGAAGCTTGGGGGACAGGGGTGAAGAGCAGTACTTC
TRBJ2-7	TRBV28	-	TRBD2	CASRLGLAGGSSYEQYF	TGTGCCAGCAGACTGGGACTAGCGGGGGGGAGCTCCTACGAGCAGTACTTC
TRBJ1-5	TRBV19	-	-	CASSEDTSNQPQHF	TGTGCCAGTAGTGAGGACACTAGCAATCAGCCCCAGCATTTT
TRBJ2-1	TRBV7-3	few	TRBD2	CASSLTSAGEQFF	TGTGCCAGCAGCTTGACTAGCGCCGGTGAGCAGTTCTTC
TRBJ1-5	TRBV7-2	few	-	CASSLFRGDNQPQHF	TGTGCCAGCAGCTTGTTCAGGGGCGACAATCAGCCCCAGCATTTT
TRBJ2-7	TRBV28	-	TRBD1	CASSLWGTGGHEQYF	TGTGCCAGCAGTTTATGGGGGACAGGGGGCCACGAGCAGTACTTC
TRBJ2-1	TRBV18	-	-	CASSPGTGSYNEQFF	TGTGCCAGCTCACCAGGTACGGGCTCCTACAATGAGCAGTTCTTC
TRBJ1-1	TRBV19	-	TRBD1	CASSTERQGYTQAFF	TGTGCCAGTAGTACTGAGAGACAGGGATATACCCAAGCTTTCTTT
TRBJ2-7	TRBV28	-	-	CASGSTGLHSYEQYF	TGTGCCAGCGGGTCCACGGGACTTCACTCCTACGAGCAGTACTTC
TRBJ2-1	TRBV5-5	few	-	CASSFTTSYNEQFF	TGTGCCAGCAGCTTCACTACTAGTTACAATGAGCAGTTCTTC
TRBJ1-2	TRBV18	-	TRBD1	CASSLTGNGYTF	TGTGCCAGCTCACTGACAGGGAATGGCTACACCTTC
TRBJ2-1	TRBV2	-	-	CASSEHSGQFF	TGTGCCAGCAGTGAGCATTCGGGGCAGTTCTTC
TRBJ1-2	TRBV5-1	-	-	CASSPLDGGVSGYTF	TGCGCCAGCAGCCCCCTCGACGGGGGTGTTTCTGGCTACACCTTC
TRBJ1-3	TRBV6-1	few	TRBD1	CASSEGDLRTGGAGNTIYF	TGTGCCAGCAGTGAAGGAGACCTTAGGACAGGGGGCGCTGGAAACACCATATATTTT
TRBJ2-5	TRBV9	-	TRBD2	CASSVVGTSGETQYF	TGTGCCAGCAGCGTAGTGGGGACTAGCGGTGAGACCCAGTACTTC
TRBJ2-3	TRBV30	-	TRBD2	CAWRLAGFTDTQYF	TGTGCCTGGAGACTAGCGGGGTTCACAGATACGCAGTATTTT
TRBJ1-2	TRBV5-6	-	TRBD1	CASSLGPNRGDYGYTF	TGTGCCAGCAGCTTGGGCCCAAACAGGGGGGACTATGGCTACACCTTC
TRBJ1-2	TRBV19	-	TRBD1	CASSPFRDRDTF	TGTGCCAGTAGTCCTTTCCGGGACAGGGACACCTTC
TRBJ1-1	TRBV27	-	-	CASSLSIRDEAFF	TGTGCCAGCAGTTTATCGATACGGGATGAAGCTTTCTTT
TRBJ1-5	TRBV19	-	TRBD1	CASSVQGIGNQPQHF	TGTGCCAGTAGTGTACAGGGGATCGGCAATCAGCCCCAGCATTTT
TRBJ2-1	TRBV18	-	TRBD2	CASSPGGSSNEQFF	TGTGCCAGCTCACCGGGGGGGAGCTCCAATGAGCAGTTCTTC
TRBJ2-1	TRBV9	few	TRBD2	CASSVGTSGRVLNEQFF	TGTGCCAGCAGCGTAGGGACTAGCGGGAGGGTTTTAAATGAGCAGTTCTTC
TRBJ2-3	TRBV24-1	-	-	CATSDPGDFADTQYF	TGTGCCACCAGTGACCCCGGGGACTTCGCAGATACGCAGTATTTT
TRBJ2-1	TRBV15	-	TRBD2	CATSAGTSGSMKQFF	TGTGCCACCAGCGCCGGGACTAGCGGGAGTATGAAGCAGTTCTTC
TRBJ1-2	TRBV5-1	-	TRBD1	CASSLGDSYGYTF	TGCGCCAGCAGCTTGGGGGACAGCTATGGCTACACCTTC
TRBJ2-5	TRBV23-1	-	-	CASSRQQETQYF	TGCGCCAGCAGTAGACAGCAAGAGACCCAGTACTTC
TRBJ2-2	TRBV6-8	few	TRBD1	CASSYSDRGLGELFF	TGTGCCAGCAGTTACTCGGACAGGGGGCTCGGGGAGCTGTTTTTT
TRBJ1-1	TRBV10-1	-	TRBD1	CASRPTQGAGTEAFF	TGCGCCAGCAGGCCCACACAGGGGGCGGGAACTGAAGCTTTCTTT
TRBJ1-3	TRBV4-1	-	TRBD1	CASSHPTGGSGNTIYF	TGCGCCAGCAGCCATCCAACAGGGGGCTCTGGAAACACCATATATTTT
TRBJ2-2	TRBV27	-	TRBD1	CASHRGSPRSLLNTGELFF	TGTGCCAGTCACAGGGGGTCCCCCCGCTCCTTACTAAACACCGGGGAGCTGTTTTTT
TRBJ1-2	TRBV6-5	once	TRBD1	CASSSYRGRNGYTF	TGTGCCAGCAGTAGCTACAGGGGGCGAAATGGCTACACCTTC
TRBJ1-1	TRBV6-2/TRBV6-3	few	-	CASSPVTAEAFF	TGTGCCAGCAGTCCGGTCACAGCTGAAGCTTTCTTT
TRBJ2-7	TRBV29-1	once	TRBD1	CSVEDDGQGRYEQYF	TGCAGCGTTGAAGATGACGGACAGGGGAGGTACGAGCAGTACTTC
TRBJ2-1	TRBV30	-	TRBD1	CAWSVPLWGQGMWHEQFF	TGTGCCTGGAGTGTACCTTTGTGGGGACAGGGAATGTGGCATGAGCAGTTCTTC
TRBJ2-1	TRBV28	-	TRBD2	CATSGGGRWGYNEQFF	TGTGCCACCTCGGGAGGCGGGAGATGGGGCTACAATGAGCAGTTCTTC